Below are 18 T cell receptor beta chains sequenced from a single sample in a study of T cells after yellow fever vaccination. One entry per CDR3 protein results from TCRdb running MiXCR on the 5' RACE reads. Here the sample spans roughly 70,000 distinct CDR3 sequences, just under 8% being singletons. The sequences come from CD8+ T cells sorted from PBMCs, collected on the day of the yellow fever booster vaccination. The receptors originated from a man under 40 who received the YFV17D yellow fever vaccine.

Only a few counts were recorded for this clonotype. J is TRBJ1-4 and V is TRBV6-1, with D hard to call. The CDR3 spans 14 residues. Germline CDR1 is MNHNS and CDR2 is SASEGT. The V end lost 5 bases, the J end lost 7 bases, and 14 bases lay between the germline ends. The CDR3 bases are TGTGCCAGCAGTCCGTCTCCCGTGGGTGAAAAACTGTTTTTT. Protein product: CASSPSPVGEKLFF.

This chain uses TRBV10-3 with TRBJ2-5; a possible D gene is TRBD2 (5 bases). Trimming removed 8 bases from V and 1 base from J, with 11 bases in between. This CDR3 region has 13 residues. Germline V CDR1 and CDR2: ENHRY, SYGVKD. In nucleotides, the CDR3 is TGTGCCATCCCCCCAGCGGTCCAAGAGACCCAGTACTTC. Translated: CAIPPAVQETQYF.

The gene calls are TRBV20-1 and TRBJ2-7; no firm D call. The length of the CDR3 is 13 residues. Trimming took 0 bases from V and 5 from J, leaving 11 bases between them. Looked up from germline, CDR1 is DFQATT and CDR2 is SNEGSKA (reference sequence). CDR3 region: CSARDPLGDEQYF. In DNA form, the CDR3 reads TGCAGTGCTAGAGATCCCCTCGGAGACGAGCAGTACTTC.

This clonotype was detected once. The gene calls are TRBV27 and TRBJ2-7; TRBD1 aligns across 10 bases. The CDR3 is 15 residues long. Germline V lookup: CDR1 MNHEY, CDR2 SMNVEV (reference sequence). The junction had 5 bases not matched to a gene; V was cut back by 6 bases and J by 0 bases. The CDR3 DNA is TGTGCCAGCAGCCTCGGGACAGGGGTCTCCTACGAGCAGTACTTC. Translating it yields CASSLGTGVSYEQYF.

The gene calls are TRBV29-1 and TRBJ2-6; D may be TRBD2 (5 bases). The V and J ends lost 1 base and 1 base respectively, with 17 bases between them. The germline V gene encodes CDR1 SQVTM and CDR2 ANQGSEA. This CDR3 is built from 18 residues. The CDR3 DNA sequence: TGCAGCGTTGAAGGGACTCCCGAAGCGCAATCTGGGGCCAACGTCCTGACTTTC. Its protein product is CSVEGTPEAQSGANVLTF.

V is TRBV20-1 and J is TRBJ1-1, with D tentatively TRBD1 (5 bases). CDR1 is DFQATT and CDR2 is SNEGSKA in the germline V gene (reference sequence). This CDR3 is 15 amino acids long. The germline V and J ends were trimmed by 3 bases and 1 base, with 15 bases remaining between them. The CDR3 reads CSARNARDTNTEAFF. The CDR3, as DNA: TGCAGTGCTAGGAACGCCAGGGATACGAACACTGAAGCTTTCTTT.

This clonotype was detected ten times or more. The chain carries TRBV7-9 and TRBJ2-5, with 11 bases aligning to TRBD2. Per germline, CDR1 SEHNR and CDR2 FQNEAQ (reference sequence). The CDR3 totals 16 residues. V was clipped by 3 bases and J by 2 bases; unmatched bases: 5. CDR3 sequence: CASSFGTSGLQETQYF. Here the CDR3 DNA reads TGTGCCAGCAGCTTTGGGACTAGCGGCCTTCAAGAGACCCAGTACTTC.

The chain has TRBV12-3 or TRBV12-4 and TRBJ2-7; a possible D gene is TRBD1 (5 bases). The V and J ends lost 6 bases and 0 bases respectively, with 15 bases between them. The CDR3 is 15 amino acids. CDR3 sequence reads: CASSDSQQNSYEQYF. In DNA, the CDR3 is TGTGCCAGCAGCGACAGTCAGCAGAACTCCTACGAGCAGTACTTC.

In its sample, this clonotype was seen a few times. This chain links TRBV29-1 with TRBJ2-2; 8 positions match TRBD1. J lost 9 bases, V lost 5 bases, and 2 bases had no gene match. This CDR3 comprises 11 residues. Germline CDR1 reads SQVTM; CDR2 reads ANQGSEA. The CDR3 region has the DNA TGCAGCGTTCAGGGGGCCCGGGAGCTGTTTTTT. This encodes CSVQGARELFF.

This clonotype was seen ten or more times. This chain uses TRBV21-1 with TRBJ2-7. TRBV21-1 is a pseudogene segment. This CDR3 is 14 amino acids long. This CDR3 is CASSKGGGSLRQYF. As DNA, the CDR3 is TGTGCCAGCAGCAAAGGCGGCGGCAGCCTTCGGCAGTACTTC.

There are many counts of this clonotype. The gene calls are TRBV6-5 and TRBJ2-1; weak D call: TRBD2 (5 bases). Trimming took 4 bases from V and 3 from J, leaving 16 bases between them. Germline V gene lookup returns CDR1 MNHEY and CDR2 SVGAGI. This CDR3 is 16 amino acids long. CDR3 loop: CASSSFPGGVYNEQFF. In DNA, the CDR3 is TGTGCCAGCAGTTCCTTCCCCGGAGGTGTCTACAATGAGCAGTTCTTC.

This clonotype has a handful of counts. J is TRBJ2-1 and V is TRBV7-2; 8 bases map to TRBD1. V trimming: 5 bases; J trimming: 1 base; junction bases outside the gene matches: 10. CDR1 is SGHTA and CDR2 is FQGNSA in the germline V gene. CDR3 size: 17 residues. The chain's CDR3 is CASSADDRGISYNEQFF. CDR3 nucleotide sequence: TGTGCCAGCAGCGCGGATGACAGGGGAATTTCCTACAATGAGCAGTTCTTC. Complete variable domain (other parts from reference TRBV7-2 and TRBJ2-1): GAGVSQSPSNKVTEKGKDVELRCDPISGHTALYWYRQSLGQGLEFLIYFQGNSAPDKSGLPSDRFSAERTGGSVSTLTIQRTQQEDSAVYLCASSADDRGISYNEQFFGPGTRLTVL.

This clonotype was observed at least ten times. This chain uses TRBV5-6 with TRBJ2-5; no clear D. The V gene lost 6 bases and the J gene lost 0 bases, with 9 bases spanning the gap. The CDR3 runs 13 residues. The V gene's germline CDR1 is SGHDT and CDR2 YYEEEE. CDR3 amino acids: CASTWGYQETQYF. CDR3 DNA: TGTGCCAGCACCTGGGGATACCAAGAGACCCAGTACTTC.

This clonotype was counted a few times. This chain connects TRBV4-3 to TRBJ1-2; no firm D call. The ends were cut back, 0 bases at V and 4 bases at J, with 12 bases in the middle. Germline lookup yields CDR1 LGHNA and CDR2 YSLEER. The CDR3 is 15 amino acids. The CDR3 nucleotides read TGCGCCAGCAGCCAAGATTTACTGAGCAGCTATGGCTACACCTTC. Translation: CASSQDLLSSYGYTF.

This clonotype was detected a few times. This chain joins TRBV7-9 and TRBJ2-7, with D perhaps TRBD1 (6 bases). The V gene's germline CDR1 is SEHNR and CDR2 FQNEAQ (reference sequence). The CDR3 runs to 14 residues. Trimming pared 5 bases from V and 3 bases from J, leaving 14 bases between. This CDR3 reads CASSLGAGYYEQYF. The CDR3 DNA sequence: TGTGCCAGCAGCCTGGGGGCAGGGTACTACGAGCAGTACTTC.

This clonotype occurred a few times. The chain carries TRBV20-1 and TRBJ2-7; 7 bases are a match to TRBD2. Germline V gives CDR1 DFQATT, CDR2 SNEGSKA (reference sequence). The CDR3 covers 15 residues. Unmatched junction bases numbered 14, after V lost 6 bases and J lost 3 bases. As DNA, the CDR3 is TGCAGTGCCGGGGAGGGGAAGGAAGAAGTCTACGAGCAGTACTTC. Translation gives CSAGEGKEEVYEQYF.

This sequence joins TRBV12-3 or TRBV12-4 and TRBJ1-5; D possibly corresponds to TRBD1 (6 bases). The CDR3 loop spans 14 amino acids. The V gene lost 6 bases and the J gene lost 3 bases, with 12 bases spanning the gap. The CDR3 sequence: CASRRGQTNQPQHF. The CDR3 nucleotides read TGTGCCAGCAGACGAGGACAGACCAATCAGCCCCAGCATTTT.

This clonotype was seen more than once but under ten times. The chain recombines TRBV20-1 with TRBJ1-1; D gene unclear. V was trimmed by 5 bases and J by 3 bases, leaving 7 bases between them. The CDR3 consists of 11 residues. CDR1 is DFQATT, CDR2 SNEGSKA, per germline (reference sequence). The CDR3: CSARSYTEAFF. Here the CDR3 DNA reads TGCAGTGCTCGATCCTACACTGAAGCTTTCTTT.